These T cell receptor beta chains were read from a single sample in a study of blood T cell repertoires in COVID-19. TCRdb's copy holds only in-frame clones and misses some; the assay was immunoSEQ multiplex PCR. The top ten hold around 12% of the sample, which has approximately 290,000 clones, approximately 91% seen once. Sequencing was done on a sample of peripheral blood. These receptors all come from an older woman with acute or convalescent COVID-19. Each CDR3 is given with its conserved first and last residue. A D gene is named only where the DNA matches it firmly. The size entry is marked missing in some rows and otherwise reads once, few, many or a size class.

J gene,V gene,D gene,clone size,CDR3 protein,CDR3 DNA
TRBJ2-3,TRBV10-3,NA,NA,CAIRGGPSTDTQYF,TGTGCCATCAGGGGGGGGCCCTCCACAGATACGCAGTATTTT
TRBJ2-3,TRBV28,NA,once,CASSPTGTDTQYF,TGTGCCAGCAGTCCGACAGGTACAGATACGCAGTATTTT
TRBJ1-5,TRBV27,NA,large,CASYPTGSGEPQHF,TGTGCCAGCTATCCCACAGGGTCGGGCGAGCCCCAGCATTTT
TRBJ2-2,TRBV5-4,NA,NA,CASTWSAGGTGELFF,TGTGCCAGCACCTGGTCGGCGGGCGGTACCGGGGAGCTGTTTTTT
TRBJ2-1,TRBV15,NA,once,CATSREGTLYNEQFF,TGTGCCACCAGCAGAGAGGGGACACTCTACAATGAGCAGTTCTTC
TRBJ1-5,TRBV19,TRBD1,NA,CATKTGNSNQPQHF,TGTGCCACCAAGACAGGGAATAGCAATCAGCCCCAGCATTTT
TRBJ1-5,TRBV28,NA,NA,CASRPLREGGNQPQHF,TGTGCCAGCAGGCCCCTCAGGGAAGGAGGCAATCAGCCCCAGCATTTT
TRBJ2-3,TRBV7-9,NA,NA,CASSILTWVTDRDTQYF,TGTGCCAGCAGCATACTAACCTGGGTGACAGATCGAGATACGCAGTATTTT
TRBJ2-1,TRBV28,TRBD2,NA,CASSTDGTSEYNEQFF,TGTGCCAGCAGTACTGATGGGACTAGCGAGTACAATGAGCAGTTCTTC
TRBJ2-1,TRBV15,TRBD2,NA,CATSREVAGNYNEQFF,TGTGCCACCAGCAGAGAAGTAGCGGGGAATTACAATGAGCAGTTCTTC
TRBJ2-3,TRBV7-9,TRBD2,NA,CASSLALSTSGSTDTQYF,TGTGCCAGCAGCTTAGCGCTAAGTACTAGCGGGAGCACAGATACGCAGTATTTT
TRBJ2-1,TRBV6-2/TRBV6-3,TRBD1,NA,CASSRRRQGVHEQFF,TGTGCCAGCAGTCGCCGGAGACAGGGGGTGCATGAGCAGTTCTTC
TRBJ2-2,TRBV9,NA,once,CASSVGPGFTGELFF,TGTGCCAGCAGCGTAGGACCAGGGTTCACCGGGGAGCTGTTTTTT
TRBJ2-1,TRBV6-1,TRBD2,NA,CASSERERNEQFF,TGTGCCAGCAGCGAGCGGGAGAGAAATGAGCAGTTCTTC
TRBJ1-1,TRBV25-1,TRBD1,NA,CASSATGVTEAFF,TGTGCCAGCAGTGCTACAGGGGTTACTGAAGCTTTCTTT
TRBJ1-1,TRBV6-5,NA,NA,CASSPQIMNTEAFF,TGTGCCAGCAGCCCACAGATCATGAACACTGAAGCTTTCTTT
TRBJ1-5,TRBV30,NA,NA,CAWSSMEYSNQPQHF,TGTGCCTGGAGTTCCATGGAGTATAGCAATCAGCCCCAGCATTTT
TRBJ2-1,TRBV15,NA,few,CATSRDLGSEQFF,TGTGCCACCAGCAGAGATCTGGGCAGCGAGCAGTTCTTC